This T cell receptor beta chain was observed in a study of T cell responses to AZD1222 COVID-19 vaccine. Study results and limitations: Repertoire sampling was restricted to post-peak T cell response timepoints. Donors were chiefly white British, with a greater number of females, and clonal diversity was perhaps underestimated. Targeting of unmutated variant regions was reportedly seen in nearly half of spike-specific TCRs.

The data were produced by immunoSEQ multiplex PCR, yet TCRdb's version contains in-frame clones alone and is incomplete. The sample contains 30,000 to 35,000 clones, approximately 80% of which appear only once. Comment on this clone: Its antigen is not known.

The CDR3 runs 16 residues. Unmatched junction bases numbered 3, after V lost 0 bases and J lost 3 bases. Germline lookup yields CDR1 SGHTA and CDR2 FQGNSA. The sequencing used peripheral blood, collected 28 days after the second AZD1222 dose. The receptor's source is an adult who received the AZD1222 COVID-19 vaccine. V usage is TRBV7-2 and J usage is TRBJ2-5; 11 nucleotides line up with TRBD2. Written as DNA, the CDR3 is TGTGCCAGCAGCTTAGCGCGGGGACTAGCGGAAGAGACCCAGTACTTC. It is translated as CASSLARGLAEETQYF.